What follows are 11 T cell receptor beta chains derived from one specimen sequenced in a study of T cell responses to AZD1222 COVID-19 vaccine. Clones were sequenced by immunoSEQ multiplex PCR, and TCRdb holds only the in-frame ones, with some missing. Of 200,000 or so clones in the sample, over 70% were seen once. This material consisted of peripheral blood, taken on day 0 of MenACWY control vaccination. The receptors originated from an adult in good health.

This chain joins TRBV7-2 and TRBJ2-3, with 8 bases that match TRBD2. Unmatched junction bases numbered 10, after V lost 7 bases and J lost 7 bases. The CDR3 is 14 residues long. Germline V gives CDR1 SGHTA, CDR2 FQGNSA. The CDR3 DNA reads TGTGCCAGCAACTCATTTACTAGCGGTCATACGCAGTATTTT. Translated: CASNSFTSGHTQYF.

The chain is built from TRBV7-8 and TRBJ2-5; the D is unclear. The tail of the sequence fits TRBJ2-7 better, so the J call may be wrong. The CDR3 contains 16 residues. The germline CDR1 and CDR2 sequences are SGHVS and FQNEAQ. CDR3: CASSLGTPSKPYEQYF. In DNA form, the CDR3 reads TGTGCCAGCAGCTTAGGAACCCCATCTAAACCCTACGAGCAGTACTTC.

The J gene is TRBJ2-7, the V gene TRBV7-9; D remains unclear. The CDR3 has 14 residues. The V gene lost 4 bases and the J gene lost 2 bases, with 12 bases spanning the gap. The germline V gene encodes CDR1 SEHNR and CDR2 FQNEAQ (reference sequence). The CDR3: CASSSGDEPYEQYF. CDR3 sequence (DNA): TGTGCCAGCAGCTCGGGTGATGAACCCTACGAGCAGTACTTC.

This clone was detected only once. V gene TRBV5-6 combines with J gene TRBJ2-1, with D perhaps being TRBD1 or TRBD2 (6 bases each). This CDR3 region has 15 residues. Germline V gene sequence: CDR1 SGHDT, CDR2 YYEEEE. V was trimmed by 7 bases and J by 3 bases, leaving 17 bases between them. The CDR3 sequence is CASLAPGAGYNEQFF. CDR3 coding DNA: TGTGCCAGCCTCGCTCCGGGGGCGGGCTACAATGAGCAGTTCTTC.

The V call is TRBV7-9, the J call TRBJ1-2, with TRBD1 as a possible D gene (5 bases). Trimming pared 2 bases from V and 2 bases from J, leaving 12 bases between. CDR1 and CDR2 (germline): SEHNR, FQNEAQ (reference sequence). This CDR3 spans 15 amino acids. CDR3 sequence (DNA): TGTGCCAGCAGCTTACCAGGAGGGACCAACTATGGCTACACCTTC. The encoded protein is CASSLPGGTNYGYTF.

This chain links TRBV27 with TRBJ1-2, with TRBD1 as a possible D gene (5 bases). The CDR3 is made up of 14 amino acids. Trimming shortened V by 2 bases and J by 0 bases, and 7 bases separated the two germline ends. Germline V lookup: CDR1 MNHEY, CDR2 SMNVEV (reference sequence). The CDR3 sequence is CASSLTGPNYGYTF. DNA of the CDR3: TGTGCCAGCAGTTTAACAGGACCTAACTATGGCTACACCTTC.

The CDR3 coding sequence is TGTGCCAGTAGTATTCCCGGGTCCAATGAGCAGTTCTTC. Translating gives CASSIPGSNEQFF. The genes are TRBV19 and TRBJ2-1; no clear D gene. CDR1 and CDR2 (germline): LNHDA, SQIVND (reference sequence). The CDR3 length is 13 residues. Trimming pared 3 bases from V and 6 bases from J, leaving 9 bases between.

The gene calls are TRBV4-2 and TRBJ2-5; 7 bases fit TRBD1. The CDR3 is 14 residues long. Germline V gene lookup returns CDR1 LGHNA and CDR2 YNFKEQ. With V trimmed by 0 bases and J by 5 bases, 3 bases remained unmatched. The CDR3 DNA reads TGTGCCAGCAGCCAAGATAGGGGGCGGGAGACCCAGTACTTC. Protein sequence: CASSQDRGRETQYF.

This rearrangement joins TRBV27 to TRBJ1-2, with 7 positions matching TRBD1. This CDR3 comprises 13 residues. Germline V CDR1 and CDR2: MNHEY, SMNVEV (reference sequence). The V gene end was trimmed by 5 bases and the J gene end by 4 bases; junction bases not matched to a gene: 4. The DNA for the CDR3 is TGTGCCAGCAGTCAAGGGACAGCCTATGGCTACACCTTC. Amino acid sequence: CASSQGTAYGYTF.

This clone was recorded once. The CDR3: CSASSSDTEQYF. CDR3 coding DNA: TGCAGTGCTAGTTCCTCGGACACGGAGCAGTACTTC. The chain has TRBV20-1 and TRBJ2-7; maybe TRBD1 (5 bases). Trimming removed 3 bases from V and 7 bases from J, with 13 bases in between. The length of the CDR3 is 12 residues. Germline V gives CDR1 DFQATT, CDR2 SNEGSKA (reference sequence).

This clone was seen once. V usage is TRBV27 and J usage is TRBJ2-3; 11 nucleotides agree with TRBD2. The CDR3 extends over 16 amino acids. Losses at the gene ends were 6 bases for V and 6 bases for J; bases not matched to a gene: 11. CDR1 is MNHEY, CDR2 SMNVEV, per germline (reference sequence). The CDR3 reads CASRRTSGSTQDTQYF. CDR3 in DNA: TGTGCCAGCAGACGGACTAGCGGGTCCACCCAGGATACGCAGTATTTT.